These T cell receptor beta chains were read from a single sample in a study of blood T cell repertoires in COVID-19. TCRdb's copy holds only in-frame clones and misses some; the assay was immunoSEQ multiplex PCR. The sample lists 120,000 to 150,000 clones, around 87% occurring once. What was sequenced was peripheral blood. The receptors here all came from a man aged 45-60 years who had recovered from COVID-19. The CDR3 runs from the conserved cysteine through the conserved F or W. A D gene is named only where the DNA matches it firmly. Size tells how often a clone was seen (once, few, many) or the class of an expanded clone, and some rows leave it out.

.	few	14	TRBJ2-3	TRBV5-6	CASSRGGAGDTQYF	TGTGCCAGCAGCAGAGGAGGGGCGGGAGATACGCAGTATTTT
TRBD1	.	14	TRBJ2-2	TRBV19	CASRRTGVTGELFF	TGTGCCAGTAGACGGACAGGGGTTACCGGGGAGCTGTTTTTT
.	.	12	TRBJ2-2	TRBV9	CASSVYAGELFF	TGTGCCAGCAGCGTTTATGCCGGGGAGCTGTTTTTT
TRBD2	.	16	TRBJ2-7	TRBV5-1	CASSLADGAGAYEQYF	TGCGCCAGCAGCTTGGCCGATGGGGCGGGAGCCTACGAGCAGTACTTC
.	many	13	TRBJ1-6	TRBV27	CAFNRVNNSPLHF	TGTGCCTTCAACAGGGTAAATAATTCACCCCTCCACTTT
.	.	18	TRBJ1-5	TRBV7-8	CASNPRGGASGTNQPQHF	TGTGCCAGCAACCCCCGGGGGGGGGCGAGCGGAACAAATCAGCCCCAGCATTTT
.	.	12	TRBJ1-1	TRBV21-1	CASSKANTEAFF	TGTGCCAGCAGCAAGGCTAACACTGAAGCTTTCTTT
TRBD1	.	14	TRBJ2-7	TRBV27	CASSFRQGAYEQYF	TGTGCCAGCAGTTTTAGACAGGGGGCCTACGAGCAGTACTTC
TRBD1	.	15	TRBJ1-1	TRBV5-5	CASSLGTGLFTEAFF	TGTGCCAGCAGCTTGGGGACAGGGCTTTTCACTGAAGCTTTCTTT
.	.	13	TRBJ2-1	TRBV5-6	CASSLGTRNEQFF	TGTGCCAGCAGTCTCGGGACACGTAATGAGCAGTTCTTC
.	.	15	TRBJ2-2	TRBV7-2	CASSLSSGYTGELFF	TGTGCCAGCAGCTTATCCTCAGGTTACACCGGGGAGCTGTTTTTT
TRBD1	.	13	TRBJ2-7	TRBV27	CATSDRGYNEQYF	TGTGCCACTTCGGACAGGGGGTATAACGAGCAGTACTTC
.	.	15	TRBJ2-5	TRBV7-2	CASSLSGQPQETQYF	TGTGCCAGCAGCTTATCTGGACAGCCACAAGAGACCCAGTACTTC
.	.	15	TRBJ2-5	TRBV11-2	CASSLRGAGGETQYF	TGTGCCAGCAGCTTACGGGGGGCAGGTGGAGAGACCCAGTACTTC
TRBD1	once	16	TRBJ1-4	TRBV9	CASSGSDRDRSEKLFF	TGTGCCAGCAGCGGCTCCGACCGGGACAGGTCGGAAAAACTGTTTTTT
TRBD1	.	15	TRBJ2-7	TRBV9	CASSLSGQLSYEQYF	TGTGCCAGCAGCCTATCGGGACAGCTTTCCTACGAGCAGTACTTC
.	.	15	TRBJ2-7	TRBV9	CASSATGSRSYEQYF	TGTGCCAGCAGCGCCACCGGGTCACGATCCTACGAGCAGTACTTC
.	.	15	TRBJ1-3	TRBV5-1	CASSLEWSSGNTIYF	TGCGCCAGCAGCTTGGAGTGGAGCTCTGGAAACACCATATATTTT
.	.	14	TRBJ1-5	TRBV10-3	CAIISAGADQPQHF	TGTGCCATCATCTCGGCAGGGGCGGATCAGCCCCAGCATTTT
TRBD2	.	15	TRBJ2-3	TRBV7-7	CASSLSGGGGDTQYF	TGTGCCAGCAGCTTGAGCGGGGGGGGAGGAGATACGCAGTATTTT
TRBD1	once	15	TRBJ2-7	TRBV5-4	CASSAGTGSTYEQYF	TGTGCCAGCAGCGCGGGGACAGGTTCTACCTACGAGCAGTACTTC
.	.	13	TRBJ1-3	TRBV2	CASSTGPGNTIYF	TGTGCCAGCAGTACAGGGCCAGGAAACACCATATATTTT
.	.	16	TRBJ2-3	TRBV4-1	CASSHPSRGRTDTQYF	TGCGCCAGCAGCCATCCGAGCAGGGGCCGCACAGATACGCAGTATTTT
.	.	13	TRBJ1-6	TRBV27	CASSFTGYSPLHF	TGCGCCAGCAGTTTTACAGGGTATTCACCCCTCCACTTT
TRBD1	.	13	TRBJ2-5	TRBV6-2/TRBV6-3	CASSRPETGAQYF	TGTGCCAGCAGCCGACCCGAAACAGGGGCGCAGTACTTC
TRBD2	.	16	TRBJ2-5	TRBV13	CASSLGLAGARETQYF	TGTGCCAGCAGCTTAGGGCTAGCGGGGGCTCGGGAGACCCAGTACTTC
.	few	13	TRBJ1-6	TRBV29-1	CSVQQEINSPLHF	TGCAGCGTTCAACAGGAGATTAATTCACCCCTCCACTTT
TRBD1	.	15	TRBJ1-2	TRBV6-1	CASSETGTGTDGYTF	TGTGCCAGCAGTGAAACCGGGACAGGGACGGATGGCTACACCTTC
TRBD1	.	16	TRBJ1-6	TRBV6-5	CASSYPTQGAYSPLHF	TGTGCCAGCAGTTACCCGACACAGGGGGCATATTCACCCCTCCACTTT
TRBD2	.	15	TRBJ2-1	TRBV20-1	CSASTGLEVSNEQFF	TGCAGTGCTAGTACGGGACTAGAAGTTAGCAATGAGCAGTTCTTC
.	once	15	TRBJ1-6	TRBV10-2	CASSERRQGNSPLHF	TGCGCCAGCAGTGAAAGAAGGCAGGGTAATTCACCCCTCCACTTT
.	.	17	TRBJ1-5	TRBV5-8	CASSFLFAQANNQPQHF	TGTGCCAGCAGCTTTCTATTTGCGCAGGCCAACAATCAGCCCCAGCATTTT
TRBD1	.	15	TRBJ2-7	TRBV6-5	CASRSQGQLLYEQYF	TGTGCCAGCAGATCCCAGGGACAGCTACTCTACGAGCAGTACTTC
.	.	17	TRBJ2-3	TRBV9	CASSAQMLYASTDTQYF	TGTGCCAGCAGCGCCCAGATGTTATACGCTAGCACAGATACGCAGTATTTT
TRBD2	.	15	TRBJ2-7	TRBV11-3	CASSLVKRGRYEQYF	TGTGCCAGCAGCTTAGTGAAGCGGGGTCGGTACGAGCAGTACTTC
.	.	14	TRBJ1-6	TRBV6-2/TRBV6-3	CASSLMTGIQPLHF	TGTGCCAGCAGTCTGATGACGGGAATTCAACCCCTCCACTTT
.	.	14	TRBJ2-3	TRBV27	CASSWNRVTDTQYF	TGTGCCAGCAGTTGGAACAGGGTCACAGATACGCAGTATTTT
.	few	17	TRBJ1-2	TRBV25-1	CASSEYETGGANYGYTF	TGTGCCAGCAGTGAATACGAGACAGGAGGCGCTAACTATGGCTACACCTTC
.	once	13	TRBJ1-2	TRBV6-5	CASSYSGSYGYTF	TGTGCCAGCAGTTACTCTGGGAGCTATGGCTACACCTTC
TRBD1	.	16	TRBJ2-7	TRBV6-5	CASSYARQGGTYEQYF	TGTGCCAGCAGTTACGCACGACAGGGCGGCACCTACGAGCAGTACTTC
.	few	11	TRBJ1-2	TRBV30	CAWRWDTGYTF	TGTGCCTGGAGATGGGACACGGGCTACACCTTC
.	.	15	TRBJ1-2	TRBV21-1	CASSKVTQGADGYTF	TGTGCCAGCAGCAAAGTAACCCAGGGGGCCGATGGCTACACCTTC
.	.	15	TRBJ2-2	TRBV9	CASSPQGGNTGELFF	TGTGCCAGCAGCCCCCAGGGGGGAAACACCGGGGAGCTGTTTTTT
.	.	16	TRBJ1-6	TRBV19	CASSIFFPQGNSPLHF	TGTGCCAGTAGTATTTTCTTCCCACAGGGAAATTCACCCCTCCACTTT
.	once	17	TRBJ1-6	TRBV9	CASSPSEGQIYNSPLHF	TGTGCCAGCAGCCCTTCGGAGGGCCAAATCTATAATTCACCCCTCCACTTT
.	.	15	TRBJ2-4	TRBV10-2	CASSDPRLSKNIQYF	TGCGCCAGCAGTGACCCGAGACTCTCCAAAAACATTCAGTACTTC
.	.	16	TRBJ1-1	TRBV4-2	CASSQEGEDFYSEAFF	TGTGCCAGCAGCCAAGAGGGGGAGGATTTCTATTCTGAAGCTTTCTTT